The sequence of this T cell receptor beta chain was determined in a study of breast tumors, draining lymph nodes, adjacent tissues. The study, taken as a whole, reports: Tumor and nontumor repertoires were significantly more similar in luminal-like than in basal-like breast cancer. The data were judged consistent with most tumor T cells coming from lymph node and expanding in tumor. Data only fit, rather than demonstrated, lymph node origin of most tumor T cells.

This clonotype was found many times. The antigen is not known. Samples came from axillary lymph nodes draining the breast cancer. Germline CDR1 is DFQATT and CDR2 is SNEGSKA (reference sequence). The CDR3 sequence is 15 residues long. V trimming: 2 bases; J trimming: 2 bases; junction bases outside the gene matches: 6. TCRdb itself ran the multiplex PCR reads through MiXCR, one entry per CDR3 protein. The profile shows about 180,000 distinct CDR3 sequences, around a third of them singletons. This clonotype originated in a female donor with breast cancer. Some clones in this sample may be carry-over from other donors' samples. The rearrangement links TRBV20-1 to TRBJ1-2; the match to TRBD1 covers 9 bases. Sequences were obtained from axillary lymph node tissue. CDR3 nucleotides: TGCAGTGCTAGACCAACCGGGACAGGGAACTATGGCTACACCTTC. Encoded protein: CSARPTGTGNYGYTF.